This T cell receptor (beta chain) was sequenced for a study of identical twins. General study points: Models underestimated how often monozygotic twins shared out-of-frame TCR alpha. Clonotypes of the beta chain that were abundant in cord blood carried fewer insertions (memory repertoires showed none).

This clonotype was seen many times. What it binds is not known. No donor was unhealthy or non-Caucasian. Template switching supplied a universal primer site; unique molecular identifiers were carried on the cDNA. TCRdb redid the calling of the 5' RACE reads with MiXCR, one entry per CDR3 protein. The table has 140,000 to 150,000 distinct CDR3 sequences, around 3.6% seen once. The CDR3 extends over 21 amino acids. CDR1 and CDR2 from the germline V gene are SGHTA and FQGNSA. Trimming took 2 bases from V and 2 from J, leaving 25 bases between them. The chain is built from TRBV7-2 and TRBJ2-6; D call uncertain. This clonotype originated in a man younger than 30 in good health. Material for sequencing was memory T cells sorted from blood. CDR3 amino acids: CASSLRQVGQPTLAGANVLTF. The DNA of the CDR3 is TGTGCCAGCAGCTTACGCCAAGTGGGCCAGCCAACGTTGGCTGGGGCCAACGTCCTGACTTTC. Combining the CDR3 with reference TRBV7-2 and TRBJ2-6 gives the whole variable domain GAGVSQSPSNKVTEKGKDVELRCDPISGHTALYWYRQSLGQGLEFLIYFQGNSAPDKSGLPSDRFSAERTGGSVSTLTIQRTQQEDSAVYLCASSLRQVGQPTLAGANVLTFGAGSRLTVL.